Listed below are T cell receptor beta chains from one sample, sequenced in a study of T cell clonotyping in hematopoietic cell transplantation. Clones were read by immunoSEQ multiplex PCR, and TCRdb kept only the in-frame ones, dropping some. The sample includes about 8,900 clones, 93% of them seen just once. The sequenced sample was PBMCs, obtained 100 days after allogeneic stem cell transplant. All receptors come from a male patient aged 50 to 59 who had an allogeneic stem cell transplant from a related donor, so T cells may come from the graft donor. Some clones in this sample may be carry-over from other donors' samples. Each CDR3 is given with its conserved first and last residue. The order of the fields is clone size, V gene, J gene, D gene, CDR3 protein, CDR3 DNA. D genes are given only for firm matches. Some rows have no size entry. The others give once, few or many, or a class for an expanded clone.

NA	TRBV27	TRBJ2-7	NA	CASSFLRAELQF	TGTGCCAGCAGTTTTCTTAGGGCGGAACTACAATTC
NA	TRBV7-9	TRBJ1-1	NA	CASSLDDVLTEAFF	TGTGCCAGCAGCTTAGACGACGTCCTTACCGAAGCTTTCTTT
once	TRBV7-2	TRBJ1-1	NA	CASSRPPGTEAFF	TGTGCCAGCAGCCGCCCCCCGGGCACTGAAGCTTTCTTT
NA	TRBV28	TRBJ2-1	NA	CASSLTGWPYNEQFF	TGTGCCAGCAGTTTGACGGGATGGCCCTACAATGAGCAGTTCTTC
NA	TRBV30	TRBJ1-2	NA	CAWSTNYGYTF	TGTGCCTGGAGTACTAACTATGGCTACACCTTC
NA	TRBV28	TRBJ1-4	NA	CASSFRRGGLREKLFF	TGTGCCAGCAGTTTTCGACGGGGAGGATTACGAGAAAAACTGTTTTTT
NA	TRBV27	TRBJ2-5	TRBD1	CASSPTGTGGSSQETQYF	TGTGCCAGCAGTCCTACCGGGACAGGGGGTTCGTCCCAAGAGACCCAGTACTTC
NA	TRBV11-2	TRBJ2-5	NA	CASSLGYQETQYF	TGTGCCAGCAGCTTGGGATACCAAGAGACCCAGTACTTC
NA	TRBV23-1	TRBJ1-4	TRBD1	CASSHRDRGYEKLFF	TGCGCCAGCAGTCACCGTGACAGGGGGTATGAAAAACTGTTTTTT
NA	TRBV30	TRBJ2-3	TRBD2	CAWTTAGVGDTQYF	TGTGCCTGGACAACAGCGGGAGTTGGGGATACGCAGTATTTT
NA	TRBV4-1	TRBJ2-1	NA	CASSQDFSEQFF	TGCGCCAGCAGCCAAGACTTTTCTGAGCAGTTCTTC